Below, 28 T cell receptor beta chains from the same sample are listed, as sequenced in a study of sequential checkpoint blockade in melanoma. Treatment specified: randomized to nivolumab then ipilimumab (arm A) or the reverse (arm B). TCRdb's copy holds only in-frame clones and misses some; the assay was immunoSEQ multiplex PCR. The sample holds under 50,000 clones, more than 70% seen once. Sequencing used CD8+ T cells sorted from blood (inferred from file names), obtained from a patient given nivolumab and ipilimumab in sequence. Every receptor here comes from a human donor with melanoma.

The chain carries TRBV7-9 and TRBJ2-2; TRBD1 might be the D (5 bases). Between the trimmed V and J ends, which lost 4 bases and 5 bases, there was a span of 23 bases. The CDR3 sequence is 18 residues long. Germline V gene lookup returns CDR1 SEHNR and CDR2 FQNEAQ (reference sequence). The chain's CDR3 is CASSSPRDTFLSTGELFF. The CDR3 coding sequence is TGTGCCAGCAGCTCCCCCAGGGATACGTTTCTATCAACCGGGGAGCTGTTTTTT.

The chain has TRBV5-1 and TRBJ2-3; 8 nucleotides match TRBD2. The CDR3 is made up of 16 amino acids. The V gene's germline CDR1 is SGHRS and CDR2 YFSETQ. V gave up 4 bases and J gave up 4 bases; unmatched junction bases: 11. The CDR3 protein is CASSTGAGVLADTQYF. CDR3 sequence (DNA): TGCGCCAGCAGCACGGGAGCGGGAGTCTTAGCAGATACGCAGTATTTT. The whole variable domain, remainder taken from reference TRBV5-1 and TRBJ2-3, is KAGVTQTPRYLIKTRGQQVTLSCSPISGHRSVSWYQQTPGQGLQFLFEYFSETQRNKGNFPGRFSGRQFSNSRSEMNVSTLELGDSALYLCASSTGAGVLADTQYFGPGTRLTVL.

This sequence joins TRBV27 and TRBJ2-7; a weak D match, TRBD2 (5 bases). Trimming cost V 8 bases and J 2 bases, with 16 bases left between them. Germline V gives CDR1 MNHEY, CDR2 SMNVEV (reference sequence). The CDR3 has 14 amino acids. The CDR3 reads CASRGPPLPYEQYF. Written as DNA, the CDR3 is TGTGCCAGCCGAGGGCCGCCGCTCCCCTACGAGCAGTACTTC.

The chain employs TRBV2 and TRBJ2-1; D possibly corresponds to TRBD2 (6 bases). Trimming took off 6 bases at V and 3 bases at J, with 18 bases between the two ends. The CDR3 is 16 residues long. CDR1 SNHLY and CDR2 FYNNEI come from the germline V gene. The CDR3 here is CASRHSSGRIYNEQFF. Here the CDR3 DNA reads TGTGCCAGCAGGCACTCAAGTGGGAGGATCTACAATGAGCAGTTCTTC.

The rearrangement uses TRBV9 and TRBJ2-7; TRBD2 matches at 14 bases. The CDR3 runs 15 residues. V was clipped by 3 bases and J by 7 bases; unmatched bases: 6. CDR1 and CDR2 (germline): SGDLS, YYNGEE. CDR3 DNA sequence: TGTGCCAGCAGCGCCGCTGGACTAGCGGGAGGAGAGCAGTACTTC. It codes for CASSAAGLAGGEQYF. The whole variable domain, remainder taken from reference TRBV9 and TRBJ2-7, is DSGVTQTPKHLITATGQRVTLRCSPRSGDLSVYWYQQSLDQGLQFLIQYYNGEERAKGNILERFSAQQFPDLHSELNLSSLELGDSALYFCASSAAGLAGGEQYFGPGTRLTVT.

The V and J genes are TRBV19 and TRBJ2-1; TRBD2 aligns across 7 bases. After removal of 7 bases from V and 9 bases from J, the junction contained 9 bases not matched to a gene. CDR1 is LNHDA, CDR2 SQIVND, per germline (reference sequence). This CDR3 is 13 amino acids long. CDR3 protein: CASKINPGGEQFF. DNA of the CDR3: TGTGCCAGTAAAATAAACCCGGGAGGTGAGCAGTTCTTC.

In this sample, this clone is medium-sized. The chain has TRBV4-3 and TRBJ2-5; D ambiguous. CDR1 is LGHNA and CDR2 is YSLEER in the germline V gene. The CDR3 consists of 17 residues. V gave up 1 base and J gave up 4 bases, with 19 bases separating them. The CDR3 DNA is TGCGCCAGCAGCCAAGGAATTGTAACTCCGACGGGAGAGACCCAGTACTTC. Translated, it gives CASSQGIVTPTGETQYF.

The chain combines TRBV25-1 with TRBJ1-2, with 7 nucleotides matching TRBD1. Trimming at V came to 2 bases and at J to 4 bases, leaving 13 bases not matched to a gene. The germline V gene has CDR1 MGHDK and CDR2 SYGVNS. This CDR3 has 17 amino acids. The CDR3 here is CASSEKVEGAEGYGYTF. In nucleotides, the CDR3 is TGTGCCAGCAGTGAAAAGGTTGAGGGGGCAGAAGGCTATGGCTACACCTTC.

The CDR3, as DNA: TGTGCCAGCAGCTTAGACCCGGGACTAGCGGGGTCCACAGATACGCAGTATTTT. Amino acids: CASSLDPGLAGSTDTQYF. The rearrangement uses TRBV7-9 and TRBJ2-3; 13 bases are a match to TRBD2. CDR1 is SEHNR, CDR2 FQNEAQ, per germline (reference sequence). The CDR3 consists of 18 residues. V lost 1 base to trimming and J lost 2 bases; unmatched junction nucleotides: 6.

The V and J genes are TRBV9 and TRBJ2-1; D possibly corresponds to TRBD1 (5 bases). V was cut by 0 bases and J by 6 bases, with 7 bases left in between. The germline gives CDR1 SGDLS, CDR2 YYNGEE. The CDR3 spans 13 residues. CDR3 sequence: CASSVETVNEQFF. The CDR3 DNA sequence: TGTGCCAGCAGCGTAGAGACAGTCAATGAGCAGTTCTTC.

This chain's CDR3 is CAWSGTGNEKLFF. DNA for the CDR3: TGTGCCTGGAGTGGGACAGGAAATGAAAAACTGTTTTTT. V usage is TRBV30 and J usage is TRBJ1-4; 7 nucleotides align to TRBD1. Trimming cost V 1 base and J 5 bases; bases outside gene matches: 1. Germline loops: CDR1 GTSNPN, CDR2 SVGIG (reference sequence). The length of the CDR3 is 13 residues.

This rearrangement joins TRBV6-1 to TRBJ2-7, with D possibly TRBD1 on 5 matching bases. CDR1 is MNHNS, CDR2 SASEGT, per germline. V was cut by 6 bases and J by 0 bases, with 15 bases left in between. The CDR3 is made up of 15 amino acids. The CDR3 loop reads CASRAGYGPSYEQYF. The DNA of the CDR3 is TGTGCCAGCAGGGCAGGGTATGGTCCCTCCTACGAGCAGTACTTC.

The chain is built from TRBV5-8 and TRBJ2-1, with 14 bases fitting TRBD2. The germline gives CDR1 SGHTS, CDR2 YDEGEE. CDR3 length: 15 amino acids. The J segment lost 7 bases and the V segment lost 4 bases, leaving 4 bases of the junction unmatched. The CDR3 reads CASSSGTSGSNEQFF. The CDR3 DNA reads as TGTGCCAGCAGCAGCGGGACTAGCGGGAGTAATGAGCAGTTCTTC.

In its sample, this clone was seen once. The chain employs TRBV4-2 and TRBJ2-7; TRBD2 aligns across 10 bases. The CDR3 covers 16 residues. V shed 5 bases, J shed 2 bases, and the junction held 9 bases outside the gene matches. Germline CDR1 LGHNA, CDR2 YNFKEQ. CDR3 residues: CASSANLAGVAYEQYV. The CDR3 DNA reads as TGTGCCAGCAGCGCTAATCTAGCGGGAGTGGCCTACGAGCAGTACGTC.

The J gene is TRBJ2-7, the V gene TRBV11-2; maybe TRBD2 (6 bases). From germline, CDR1 is SGHAT and CDR2 FQNNGV. This CDR3 spans 13 amino acids. The V end lost 5 bases, the J end lost 5 bases, and 13 bases lay between the germline ends. CDR3 DNA: TGTGCCAGCAGCCGAGCCCCGGGGGACGAGCAGTACGTC. It is translated as CASSRAPGDEQYV.

V is TRBV28 and J is TRBJ2-3, with a tentative D call TRBD1 (5 bases). Germline V gene data show CDR1 as MDHEN and CDR2 as SYDVKM. V was shortened by 3 bases and J by 9 bases, with 7 bases between the two germline ends. This CDR3 contains 11 residues. CDR3 region: CASSFGATQYF. The CDR3 DNA is TGTGCCAGCAGTTTTGGGGCCACGCAGTATTTT.

J is TRBJ2-1 and V is TRBV15; possibly TRBD2 for D (7 bases). Trimming left V 2 bases short and J 1 base short, with 9 bases between. Looked up from germline, CDR1 is LNHNV and CDR2 is YYDKDF (reference sequence). The CDR3 runs to 15 residues. The CDR3 spells CATSRRGGSYNEQFF. The CDR3, as DNA: TGTGCCACCAGCAGAAGGGGGGGTTCCTACAATGAGCAGTTCTTC.

As to this clone: The identical CDR3 is also encoded by other nucleotide sequences in the sample. The rearrangement uses TRBV2 and TRBJ2-2; 8 bases are shared with TRBD1. The CDR3 spans 17 residues. Germline CDR1 SNHLY, CDR2 FYNNEI. Losses at the gene ends were 3 bases for V and 5 bases for J; bases not matched to a gene: 11. The CDR3 DNA follows: TGTGCCAGCAGTGAGTCCCTCGGGACAGGATGGACCGGGGAGCTGTTTTTT. This codes for CASSESLGTGWTGELFF.

This clone was observed once. The genes are TRBV2 and TRBJ2-5; 9 bases align to TRBD1. Germline assignment: CDR1 SNHLY and CDR2 FYNNEI. Trimming cost V 5 bases and J 4 bases; bases outside gene matches: 8. The CDR3 extends over 15 amino acids. CDR3 protein: CASSPGGQGLETQYF. CDR3 nucleotide sequence: TGTGCCAGCAGTCCTGGGGGACAGGGCTTAGAGACCCAGTACTTC.

The chain couples TRBV4-2 to TRBJ2-2; D gene uncertain. Between the trimmed V and J ends, which lost 8 bases and 4 bases, there was a span of 5 bases. Germline assignment: CDR1 LGHNA and CDR2 YNFKEQ. The CDR3 covers 11 residues. The CDR3 here is CASRSTGELFF. The CDR3 DNA follows: TGTGCCAGCCGGAGCACCGGGGAGCTGTTTTTT.

The chain has TRBV10-2 and TRBJ2-7; 10 bases map to TRBD1. Trimming at V came to 1 base and at J to 7 bases, leaving 7 bases not matched to a gene. Per the germline V gene, CDR1 is WSHSY and CDR2 is SAAADI. The CDR3 loop spans 15 amino acids. DNA of the CDR3: TGCGCCAGCAGTGAGTTCTCCGGGACAGGGGAAGAGCAGTACTTC. Residues: CASSEFSGTGEEQYF.

This chain joins TRBV27 and TRBJ2-5, with D perhaps TRBD2 (6 bases). The V end lost 5 bases, the J end lost 1 base, and 14 bases lay between the germline ends. Looked up from germline, CDR1 is MNHEY and CDR2 is SMNVEV (reference sequence). The CDR3 sequence is 15 residues long. In DNA form, the CDR3 reads TGTGCCAGCAGTGCCATATTAGCGGTCCAAGAGACCCAGTACTTC. The encoded protein is CASSAILAVQETQYF.

This chain connects TRBV28 to TRBJ2-5; 12 bases match TRBD1. This CDR3 has 16 amino acids. The V and J ends lost 10 bases and 0 bases, in that order; junction bases with no gene match: 9. CDR1 is MDHEN, CDR2 SYDVKM, per germline. DNA of the CDR3: TGTGCCACCTGTCGGGACAGGGGGCTTGACCAAGAGACCCAGTACTTC. Amino acid sequence: CATCRDRGLDQETQYF. Full variable domain (outside the CDR3, taken from reference TRBV28 and TRBJ2-5): DVKVTQSSRYLVKRTGEKVFLECVQDMDHENMFWYRQDPGLGLRLIYFSYDVKMKEKGDIPEGYSVSREKKERFSLILESASTNQTSMYLCATCRDRGLDQETQYFGPGTRLLVL.

The CDR3 is CASSPDRRNEQYF. The CDR3 DNA reads TGTGCCAGCAGCCCCGACAGACGGAACGAGCAGTACTTC. The chain joins TRBV11-2 to TRBJ2-7; D may be TRBD1 (5 bases). V lost 5 bases to trimming and J lost 5 bases, with 13 bases between them. CDR1 and CDR2 from the germline V gene are SGHAT and FQNNGV. CDR3 length equals 13 residues.

This clone was recorded only once. The chain couples TRBV19 to TRBJ2-7; 11 nucleotides agree with TRBD2. Germline V gene sequence: CDR1 LNHDA, CDR2 SQIVND (reference sequence). The CDR3 totals 14 residues. Unmatched junction bases numbered 1, after V lost 5 bases and J lost 1 base. CDR3 loop: CASSGTSGSYEQYF. CDR3 sequence (DNA): TGTGCCAGTAGTGGGACTAGCGGTTCCTACGAGCAGTACTTC.

The V call is TRBV27, the J call TRBJ2-7, with D possibly matching TRBD2 (6 bases). Trimming shortened V by 8 bases and J by 7 bases, and 12 bases separated the two germline ends. This CDR3 contains 11 residues. CDR1 MNHEY and CDR2 SMNVEV come from the germline V gene (reference sequence). Written as DNA, the CDR3 is TGTGCCAGCCTCCATGGAGGGGAGCAGTACGTC. It yields the protein CASLHGGEQYV.

This chain connects TRBV12-5 to TRBJ2-2; 8 positions match TRBD1. V was pared by 6 bases and J by 8 bases, with 5 bases of the junction left unmatched. Per germline, CDR1 LGHNT and CDR2 FRNRAP. The CDR3 is 13 amino acids. The CDR3 here is CASGTGGWGELFF. CDR3 nucleotide sequence: TGTGCTAGTGGAACAGGGGGTTGGGGGGAGCTGTTTTTT.

V gene TRBV5-6 combines with J gene TRBJ2-4; weak D call: TRBD1 (6 bases). Between the trimmed V and J ends, which lost 0 bases and 9 bases, there was a span of 10 bases. This CDR3 contains 13 residues. Germline loops: CDR1 SGHDT, CDR2 YYEEEE. The chain's CDR3 is CASSLGQGTIQYF. The CDR3, as DNA: TGTGCCAGCAGCTTGGGGCAGGGGACCATTCAGTACTTC.